A selection of T cell receptor beta chains follows, all from one sample in a study of cytomegalovirus exposure and HLA in healthy donors. TCRdb keeps only in-frame clones here, not all; method: immunoSEQ multiplex PCR. The sample includes roughly 280,000 clones, 65% to 90% seen only once; the top ten take over 0.95%. The sample taken for sequencing was PBMCs. The receptors stem from a woman in her late teens or twenties in good health and CMV-seronegative. The CDR3 runs from the conserved cysteine through the conserved F or W. Fields, in order: D gene, V gene, clone size, CDR3 length, J gene, CDR3 protein, CDR3 DNA. A D gene is named only where the DNA matches it firmly. Clone size appears in some rows only: once, few, many, or a class for an expanded clone.

>NA|TRBV7-8|NA|15|TRBJ1-1
CASSLSEPGDTEAFF
TGTGCCAGCAGCTTATCCGAGCCCGGTGACACTGAAGCTTTCTTT
>NA|TRBV7-9|NA|12|TRBJ2-7
CASSLTRNEQYF
TGTGCCAGCAGCTTAACGCGAAACGAGCAGTACTTC
>NA|TRBV4-3|NA|12|TRBJ2-1
CASSQYYNEQFF
TGCGCCAGCAGCCAATATTACAATGAGCAGTTCTTC
>NA|TRBV29-1|NA|13|TRBJ2-1
CSVRTRAVNEQFF
TGCAGCGTTAGGACACGGGCAGTGAATGAGCAGTTCTTC
>NA|TRBV28|NA|15|TRBJ2-7
CASSFVSPLSYEQYF
TGTGCCAGCAGTTTCGTTAGCCCGTTGTCCTACGAGCAGTACTTC
>TRBD2|TRBV5-1|NA|14|TRBJ2-2
CASSSGGESGELFF
TGCGCCAGCAGCTCGGGGGGTGAGAGCGGGGAGCTGTTTTTT
>NA|TRBV19|NA|14|TRBJ2-7
CASSTSGQLYEQYF
TGTGCCAGTAGTACTTCTGGACAGCTTTACGAGCAGTACTTC
>TRBD1|TRBV6-5|NA|14|TRBJ2-7
CASSFDRGAHEQYF
TGTGCCAGCAGCTTTGACAGGGGGGCCCACGAGCAGTACTTC
>TRBD1|TRBV5-1|NA|15|TRBJ2-1
CASSSDRGMLDEQFF
TGCGCCAGCAGCTCGGACAGGGGTATGTTGGATGAGCAGTTCTTC
>NA|TRBV25-1|NA|13|TRBJ2-2
CASREGNTGELFF
TGTGCCAGCAGGGAGGGAAACACCGGGGAGCTGTTTTTT
>NA|TRBV6-8|NA|13|TRBJ2-7
CASRKGKSYEQYF
TGTGCCAGCAGGAAGGGGAAATCCTACGAGCAGTACTTC
>TRBD2|TRBV5-1|few|14|TRBJ2-7
CASSLGTRVGEQYF
TGCGCCAGCAGCTTGGGGACTAGGGTAGGAGAGCAGTACTTC
>NA|TRBV19|NA|15|TRBJ1-2
CASSIYWQANYGYTF
TGTGCCAGTAGTATATACTGGCAGGCTAACTATGGCTACACCTTC
>NA|TRBV30|NA|15|TRBJ2-7
CAWSVELEGSNEQYF
TGTGCCTGGAGTGTCGAATTGGAGGGGTCGAACGAGCAGTACTTC
>NA|TRBV18|once|13|TRBJ2-7
CASSPAGPYEQYF
TGTGCCAGCTCACCGGCAGGCCCCTACGAGCAGTACTTC
>TRBD1|TRBV18|once|13|TRBJ1-1
CASSLTGGTEAFF
TGTGCCAGCTCACTGACAGGGGGTACTGAAGCTTTCTTT
>TRBD2|TRBV2|NA|15|TRBJ2-7
CASSEAGLVIYEQYF
TGTGCCAGCAGTGAGGCCGGACTAGTCATCTACGAGCAGTACTTC
>NA|TRBV6-5|NA|14|TRBJ2-7
CASSYSHRDTEQYF
TGTGCCAGCAGTTATTCACACCGGGACACCGAGCAGTACTTC
>NA|TRBV28|NA|14|TRBJ1-4
CASSVASTNEKLFF
TGTGCCAGCAGTGTAGCCTCAACTAATGAAAAACTGTTTTTT
>TRBD1|TRBV5-1|NA|14|TRBJ1-4
CASSLQGQVEKLFF
TGCGCCAGCAGCTTACAAGGACAGGTTGAAAAACTGTTTTTT
>NA|TRBV27|NA|19|TRBJ2-6
CASSLSPLGEGSGANVLTF
TGTGCCAGCAGTTTATCCCCCTTGGGCGAGGGCTCTGGGGCCAACGTCCTGACTTTC
>NA|TRBV18|NA|14|TRBJ2-7
CASSPAGVTYEQYF
TGTGCCAGCTCACCGGCAGGTGTGACCTACGAGCAGTACTTC
>TRBD1|TRBV14|NA|15|TRBJ1-5
CASSQGGQLNQPQHF
TGTGCCAGCAGCCAAGGGGGACAGCTTAATCAGCCCCAGCATTTT
>NA|TRBV6-5|NA|14|TRBJ2-7
CASSYNFRDYEQYF
TGTGCCAGCAGTTACAATTTCAGGGACTACGAGCAGTACTTC
>NA|TRBV4-1|NA|14|TRBJ1-2
CASSHPGEDYGYTF
TGCGCCAGCAGCCACCCAGGGGAAGACTATGGCTACACCTTC
>NA|TRBV19|NA|16|TRBJ2-1
CASSPFLANSYNEQFF
TGTGCCAGTAGCCCCTTCCTAGCGAACTCCTACAATGAGCAGTTCTTC
>NA|TRBV10-1|NA|14|TRBJ2-7
CASSESQLEDEQYF
TGCGCCAGCAGTGAGTCACAACTAGAGGACGAGCAGTACTTC
>TRBD2|TRBV7-8|NA|17|TRBJ2-1
CASSSRTSGDTYNEQFF
TGTGCCAGCAGCTCACGGACTAGCGGGGATACCTACAATGAGCAGTTCTTC
>NA|TRBV4-1|NA|14|TRBJ1-1
CASSRSQGFAEAFF
TGCGCCAGCAGCCGATCACAGGGTTTCGCTGAAGCTTTCTTT
>NA|TRBV6-5|NA|15|TRBJ2-7
CASSPKSGGIYEQYF
TGTGCCAGCAGCCCCAAATCTGGGGGGATCTACGAGCAGTACTTC
>NA|TRBV9|NA|14|TRBJ1-4
CASSVGSGVEKLFF
TGTGCCAGCAGCGTAGGTTCAGGGGTTGAAAAACTGTTTTTT
>TRBD1|TRBV5-1|NA|15|TRBJ1-4
CASSTGTVYNEKLFF
TGCGCCAGCAGCACGGGGACAGTTTATAATGAAAAACTGTTTTTT
>NA|TRBV7-2|NA|14|TRBJ1-5
CASSAEGPLQPQHF
TGTGCCAGCAGCGCTGAGGGCCCACTTCAGCCCCAGCATTTT
>NA|TRBV4-1|NA|16|TRBJ1-5
CASSQGGAYSNQPQHF
TGCGCCAGCAGCCAAGGTGGGGCCTATAGCAATCAGCCCCAGCATTTT
>TRBD1|TRBV6-4|NA|19|TRBJ1-5
CASSDLGDRDGYSNQPQHF
TGTGCCAGCAGTGACCTCGGGGACAGGGATGGGTATAGCAATCAGCCCCAGCATTTT
>TRBD1|TRBV11-2|few|13|TRBJ1-1
CASSLAGGTEAFF
TGTGCCAGCAGCTTAGCAGGGGGGACTGAAGCTTTCTTT
>NA|TRBV29-1|NA|13|TRBJ2-5
CSVDGDPGETQYF
TGCAGCGTTGATGGTGACCCGGGGGAGACCCAGTACTTC
>NA|TRBV5-1|NA|13|TRBJ2-7
CASSLARAYEQYF
TGCGCCAGCAGCTTGGCCAGGGCCTACGAGCAGTACTTC
>TRBD1|TRBV7-8|NA|17|TRBJ1-5
CASSRAGQGSGNQPQHF
TGTGCCAGCAGCCGAGCCGGACAGGGATCAGGCAATCAGCCCCAGCATTTT
>NA|TRBV6-5|NA|14|TRBJ1-1
CASSYVGRDIEAFF
TGTGCCAGCAGTTACGTGGGGCGAGACATTGAAGCTTTCTTT
>NA|TRBV29-1|NA|14|TRBJ1-1
CSVRDRGLGTEAFF
TGCAGCGTACGCGATAGGGGCTTGGGTACTGAAGCTTTCTTT
>NA|TRBV7-9|few|11|TRBJ1-1
CASSSGTEAFF
TGTGCCAGCAGCTCGGGGACTGAAGCTTTCTTT
>NA|TRBV7-9|NA|13|TRBJ2-1
CASTNRDFNEQFF
TGTGCCAGCACCAACCGGGACTTCAATGAGCAGTTCTTC
>NA|TRBV4-1|NA|14|TRBJ2-1
CASSPYTPLNEQFF
TGCGCCAGCAGCCCCTATACGCCCTTGAATGAGCAGTTCTTC
>NA|TRBV19|NA|17|TRBJ1-4
CASSIGPTRRGNEKLFF
TGTGCCAGTAGTATAGGGCCGACTCGGAGAGGTAATGAAAAACTGTTTTTT
>NA|TRBV7-2|NA|16|TRBJ2-7
CASSLEIGEVGYEQYF
TGTGCCAGCAGCTTAGAGATTGGGGAGGTAGGCTACGAGCAGTACTTC
>TRBD2|TRBV5-1|NA|16|TRBJ2-5
CASSLSSGGRAETQYF
TGCGCCAGCAGCTTATCTAGCGGGGGCCGGGCGGAGACCCAGTACTTC
>NA|TRBV6-5|NA|13|TRBJ1-2
CASSPRVGYGYTF
TGTGCCAGCAGTCCCAGGGTTGGCTATGGCTACACCTTC
>NA|TRBV10-3|NA|14|TRBJ1-1
CAISVGAGNTEAFF
TGTGCCATCAGTGTGGGCGCTGGGAACACTGAAGCTTTCTTT
>NA|TRBV2|once|16|TRBJ2-5
CASSEAWSERGETQYF
TGTGCCAGCAGTGAAGCGTGGTCGGAGAGGGGGGAGACCCAGTACTTC
>NA|TRBV6-4|NA|16|TRBJ2-7
CASSDSIEPLPYEQYF
TGTGCCAGCAGTGACTCGATAGAGCCTTTACCTTACGAGCAGTACTTC
>NA|TRBV7-7|NA|15|TRBJ2-5
CASSHGQGGTETQYF
TGTGCCAGCAGCCACGGACAGGGAGGGACAGAGACCCAGTACTTC
>NA|TRBV5-1|NA|14|TRBJ2-7
CASSSRDKSYEQYF
TGCGCCAGCAGCTCCCGGGACAAGTCCTACGAGCAGTACTTC
>NA|TRBV6-5|NA|14|TRBJ2-7
CASSYSGSGYEQYF
TGTGCCAGCAGTTACTCGGGTTCGGGGTACGAGCAGTACTTC
>NA|TRBV5-1|NA|14|TRBJ2-1
CASTQMDSYNEQFF
TGCGCCAGCACCCAAATGGACAGTTACAATGAGCAGTTCTTC
>TRBD1|TRBV28|NA|12|TRBJ2-5
CASKIGTGPTNF
TGTGCCAGCAAAATCGGGACAGGCCCCACGAACTTC
>TRBD1|TRBV18|many|15|TRBJ2-5
CASSPTTGTQETQYF
TGTGCCAGCTCACCAACGACAGGGACCCAAGAGACCCAGTACTTC
>TRBD1|TRBV7-9|NA|15|TRBJ2-5
CASSPGSTGAETQYF
TGTGCCAGCAGTCCCGGGTCGACAGGGGCAGAGACCCAGTACTTC
>TRBD1|TRBV6-5|NA|14|TRBJ1-5
CASSLGQGIQPQHF
TGTGCCAGCAGTTTGGGACAGGGAATACAGCCCCAGCATTTT
>TRBD1|TRBV6-1|once|15|TRBJ2-4
CASSGQGKAKNIQYF
TGTGCCAGCAGCGGACAGGGGAAAGCCAAAAACATTCAGTACTTC